The clone carrying this T cell receptor beta chain has ten or more counts. Unique molecular identifiers featured in how the TCRbeta library was prepared. TCRdb processed the PCR reads anew with MiXCR; each CDR3 protein has one entry. In the table there are roughly 240,000 distinct CDR3 sequences, roughly 8.2% of which are singletons. The source of the sample is a study of T-cell reconstitution after alpha-beta-depleted transplantation in children. The sequence came from a male patient younger than 18 who had a stem cell transplant for acute lymphoblastic leukemia, so the T cells may come from the graft donor. Sequencing used PBMCs, mostly from graft donor cells, obtained 180 days after TCRalphabeta/CD19-depleted stem cell transplant.

The CDR3 here is CASVEASDSTDTQYF. In DNA form, the CDR3 reads TGTGCCAGCGTCGAGGCTTCGGATAGCACAGATACGCAGTATTTT. The chain employs TRBV7-9 and TRBJ2-3; D remains unclear. The germline CDR1 and CDR2 sequences are SEHNR and FQNEAQ (reference sequence). The length of the CDR3 is 15 residues. Trimming took 8 bases from V and 0 from J, leaving 15 bases between them.